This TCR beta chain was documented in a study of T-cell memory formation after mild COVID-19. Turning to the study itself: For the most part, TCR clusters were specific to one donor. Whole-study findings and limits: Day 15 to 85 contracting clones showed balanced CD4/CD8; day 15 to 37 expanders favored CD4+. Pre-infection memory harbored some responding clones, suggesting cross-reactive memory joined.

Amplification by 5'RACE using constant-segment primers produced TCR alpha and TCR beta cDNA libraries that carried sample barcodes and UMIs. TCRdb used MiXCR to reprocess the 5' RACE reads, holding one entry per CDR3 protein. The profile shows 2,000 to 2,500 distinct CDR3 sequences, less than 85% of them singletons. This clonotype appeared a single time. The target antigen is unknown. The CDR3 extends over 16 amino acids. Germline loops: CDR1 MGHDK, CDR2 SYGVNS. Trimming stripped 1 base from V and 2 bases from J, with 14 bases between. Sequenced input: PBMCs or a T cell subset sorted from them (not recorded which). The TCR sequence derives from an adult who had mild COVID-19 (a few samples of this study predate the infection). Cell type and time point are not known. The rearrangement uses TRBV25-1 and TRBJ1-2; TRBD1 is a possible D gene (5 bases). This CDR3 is CASSESIGGGNYGYTF. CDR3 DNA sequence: TGTGCCAGCAGTGAATCGATCGGGGGAGGGAACTATGGCTACACCTTC.